This TCR beta chain was retrieved from a study of cytomegalovirus exposure and HLA in healthy donors (dated by TCRdb to 2017 to 2019). In terms of the full investigation: An earlier analysis of more than 550 of the donors reported approximately 260 Gb of sequence data and around 100 million unique TCR beta sequences obtained from about 179 million T cells. Roughly 300 gigabases of sequencing data and roughly 81 million unique TCR sequences made up an early release that covered approximately 700 HLA-typed donors. Of the 398 genotyped donors, 80% to 90% were placed in the genetic ancestry cluster associated with self-reported Caucasian donors. The study aimed to test whether signatures of past pathogen exposure could be identified by cataloging public T cell receptors. The study used immunosequencing to profile the T cell repertoires of approximately 630 subjects and linked those repertoires to cytomegalovirus serostatus. A separate validation cohort of roughly 120 different subjects was used in addition to the 666-subject first cohort. The study combined high-throughput TCR immunosequencing, statistical association of individual TCRs with disease status, and machine learning to predict cytomegalovirus infection status. A later analysis re-examined previously published TCR beta repertoires from 500 to 700 donors and added high-resolution HLA genotyping to investigate patterns of TCR occurrence. Rather than drawing on any new phenotypic data, the later analysis identified candidate immune exposures from TCR beta sequences and the way those sequences occurred across donors. An earlier analysis of 587 of the donors used high-throughput TCR beta sequencing to judge whether each TCR beta V gene segment behaved as functional or pseudogenic. Alongside the repertoire data, information on donor age, sex, ethnicity and CMV serostatus was compiled. A later genetic analysis used genome-wide SNP genotypes for about 60% of the roughly 700 donors, treating that subset as a discovery cohort. All discovery cohort repertoires had been generated using a single sequencing platform. HLA typing included class I and class II loci at four-digit resolution. Typing coverage varied by locus: roughly 620-630 donors for A, B, C, DRB1 and DQB1; approximately 500 for DQA1; about 590 for DPA1; approximately 450 for DPB1. Because of strong linkage in the cohort, roughly five DR-DQ haplotypes were treated as single units for association and clustering. On average, approximately 250,000 unique TCR beta nucleotide sequences were sequenced per donor among 398 genotyped donors of the cohort, with roughly 19% of those sequences being non-productive.

Study-wide conclusions, independent of this receptor: The sequencing pipeline was judged likely to have produced a cluster of highly shared sequence variants as a technical artifact. According to the authors, the approach could potentially be generalized to other disease states and immunological phenotypes. In a later genetic analysis, fewer N-insertions in productive TCRs were reported among donors in an Asian-associated ancestry cluster than the roughly 640-donor mean. The study listed 164 TCR beta chains as associated with cytomegalovirus. In this cohort, only TCR beta chains were sequenced, and detectable features were limited by the absence of alpha or paired-chain data. Most TCR sequences were seen in very few donors, while some public TCRs were found in many individuals. Linkage disequilibrium might explain the correlated functional status among segregating V segments, but an unknown experimental factor could not be ruled out. A later analysis associated about 16,000 TCR beta sequences with specific HLA alleles at a false discovery rate of 0.05. In a later genetic analysis, a missense DCLRE1C variant was associated with V-gene and J-gene trimming of TCR beta chains, and the association was replicated in an independent cohort. According to a later analysis, most CMV-associated TCR beta chains appeared to be HLA-restricted, and the HLA associations seemed to be driven largely by CMV exposure. The presence/absence analyses assumed that sequencing depth was roughly uniform across donors, and that assumption may not be true. An earlier analysis of approximately 600 of the donors showed that most TCR beta V segments appeared in productive rearrangements either about 90% or about 30% of the time, which broadly matched IMGT annotations. When HLA alleles, especially DR and DQ, strongly co-occurred, attributing TCR associations to individual alleles was difficult. Because HLA typing was missing for some donors at each locus, association tests included only the typed subset. For the cohort, immune exposure information was limited to CMV serostatus. According to a later analysis, parvovirus B19, influenza, CMV and Epstein-Barr virus appeared linked to several top co-occurrence clusters. In a later analysis, HLA-associated TCR beta chains were found to be more clonally expanded and to have lower generation probabilities than equally common non-associated chains. A further reported finding was that TCR beta sequences accurately predicted the HLA-A and HLA-B alleles for most subjects in the first cohort. In vitro tests confirmed that a few of the cytomegalovirus-associated TCR beta chains recognize cytomegalovirus antigens. A later analysis found that TCR association rates varied across HLA loci, with DRB1 alleles showing the most associated TCRs and HLA-C alleles the fewest. Cytomegalovirus status was reported to be diagnosed by the classifier with high specificity and sensitivity in both the original and validation cohorts. Approximately 18 rarely observed V segments, including chromosome 9 orphons, were excluded from the earlier analysis of several hundred of the donors because counts were too low.

The cohort consisted of 600 to 700 healthy bone marrow donors. At the time of sampling, all cohort members were nominally healthy, though unrecorded immune exposures were likely present. The donor was CMV seronegative and belonged to the group of several hundred seronegative cohort members. A peripheral blood sample was provided by each donor, and peripheral blood mononuclear cells were used for TCR beta sequencing. The Qiagen DNeasy Blood Extraction Kit was used to extract genomic DNA from the blood cell samples. The method behind the library was the immunoSEQ multiplex PCR assay. For the multiplex PCR, a mixture combining 60 forward primers for TCR Vbeta segments and 13 reverse primers for TCR Jbeta segments was used. The CDR3 region of rearranged TCR beta genes was amplified from genomic DNA by a multiplex PCR assay. The amplified TCR beta libraries were sequenced on the Illumina HiSeq System as 87-base-pair reads. Turning to the authors' computational methods: A later analysis counted approximately 74 million unique TCR beta chains across the 650 to 800 repertoires, and 10 million to 11 million of these chains were shared by at least two donors. Raw reads were error-corrected and collapsed into unique sequences with a nearest-neighbor algorithm that merged closely related sequences to remove PCR and sequencing errors. CDR3 sequences were aligned to IMGT reference sequences to assign V, D and J gene segments. For a sequence to be retained, a match of at least six nucleotides to both a V gene segment and a J gene segment was required. Rearrangements were classified as productive when the CDR3 lacked stop codons and remained in frame with V and J, and all other rearrangements were classified as non-productive. Following IMGT convention, CDR3 was defined as the stretch from the second conserved V-encoded cysteine up to the conserved J-encoded phenylalanine. The earlier analysis of some 600 of the donors excluded sequences that lacked an unambiguous match to a single V gene segment. An earlier analysis of several hundred of the donors called V segments functional above 56.7% productive rearrangements and segregating when the between-donor standard deviation exceeded 5%. A statistical classification framework was developed to diagnose cytomegalovirus status using the catalog of TCR beta chain sequences. In a later analysis, TCR nucleotide sequences were compared against IMGT/GENE-DB human TR gene sequences so that V and J genes could be assigned. The TCRdist pipeline was used in a later analysis to assign CDR3 sequences and most-parsimonious VDJ recombination scenarios. In a later analysis, each TCR beta chain was defined by its CDR3 amino acid sequence together with its V-gene family, and reads without a unique V-gene family were excluded. As a way to deal with suspected cross-contamination and a sequencing artifact, a later analysis dropped approximately 570 nucleotide sequences that were highly shared and had low generation probability. A later analysis calculated a clonal expansion index for each public chain from normalized within-repertoire ranks of inferred template counts. Generation probabilities in a later analysis came from a VDJ recombination model fitted to out-of-frame rearrangements, and those results were checked against IGoR. Hypergeometric tests were used in a later analysis to score TCR-TCR, TCR-HLA and TCR-CMV co-occurrence, with a repertoire-size bias correction applied to the TCR pairs. A later analysis estimated false discovery rates by permuting HLA or CMV assignments 20 times. In a later analysis, co-occurring TCRs were grouped using DBSCAN, with TCRdist sequence similarity added in when clustering inside HLA-allele-positive subsets. For co-occurrence clustering, repertoires with fewer than 30,000 or more than 120,000 public chains were excluded, along with four or five repertoires with anomalous nucleotide sharing. TCRdb retrieved this table from immuneACCESS and kept in-frame rearrangements only. Not all clones are present; in checked studies, unresolved V genes account for under half, and no reason is known for the remainder. V and J calls and clone size are as listed in that table; D and trimming were resolved from the DNA. This sample holds approximately 190,000 clones; approximately 78% were observed only once. About 0.84% of the sample is held by the ten biggest clonotypes.

Worth noting for this clone: Its antigen is unknown. Per-base qualities were not stored, and no clone one base away is much larger.

The sequencing sample was made of PBMCs. This sequence was found in a woman aged 18 to 35 in good health and CMV-seronegative.

CDR3 protein: CSVEGAGAGGYTF. The nucleotide sequence is given as TGCAGCGTTGAAGGTGCTGGGGCGGGGGGCTACACCTTC. This chain joins TRBV29-1 to TRBJ1-2; a tentative D call is TRBD1 (5 bases match). The cysteine opens and the phenylalanine closes a CDR3 of 13 amino acids. Only CDR3 DNA is held: 39 bases, read in frame from base 1. Via the germline V gene, CDR1 is SQVTM and CDR2 ANQGSEA. V is clipped by 1 base and J by 8 bases, and the sequence between their germline boundaries is 14 bases long. Where the CDR3 stops, the reference TRBV29-1 and TRBJ1-2 genes take over; the full variable domain is SAVISQKPSRDICQRGTSLTIQCQVDSQVTMMFWYRQQPGQSLTLIATANQGSEATYESGFVIDKFPISRPNLTFSTLTVSNMSPEDSSIYLCSVEGAGAGGYTFGSGTRLTVV.